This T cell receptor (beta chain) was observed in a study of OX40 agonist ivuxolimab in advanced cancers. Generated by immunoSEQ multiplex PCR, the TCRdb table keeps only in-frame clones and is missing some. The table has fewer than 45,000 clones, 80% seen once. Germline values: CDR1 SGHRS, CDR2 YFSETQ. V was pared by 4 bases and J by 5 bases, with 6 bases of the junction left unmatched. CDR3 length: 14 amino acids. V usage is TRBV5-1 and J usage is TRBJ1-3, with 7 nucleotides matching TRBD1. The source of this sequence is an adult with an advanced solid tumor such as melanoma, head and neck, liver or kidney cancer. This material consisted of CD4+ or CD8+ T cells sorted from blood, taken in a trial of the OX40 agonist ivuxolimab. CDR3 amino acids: CASSLGTARNTIYF. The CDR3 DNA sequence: TGCGCCAGCAGCCTCGGGACAGCCCGAAACACCATATATTTT.